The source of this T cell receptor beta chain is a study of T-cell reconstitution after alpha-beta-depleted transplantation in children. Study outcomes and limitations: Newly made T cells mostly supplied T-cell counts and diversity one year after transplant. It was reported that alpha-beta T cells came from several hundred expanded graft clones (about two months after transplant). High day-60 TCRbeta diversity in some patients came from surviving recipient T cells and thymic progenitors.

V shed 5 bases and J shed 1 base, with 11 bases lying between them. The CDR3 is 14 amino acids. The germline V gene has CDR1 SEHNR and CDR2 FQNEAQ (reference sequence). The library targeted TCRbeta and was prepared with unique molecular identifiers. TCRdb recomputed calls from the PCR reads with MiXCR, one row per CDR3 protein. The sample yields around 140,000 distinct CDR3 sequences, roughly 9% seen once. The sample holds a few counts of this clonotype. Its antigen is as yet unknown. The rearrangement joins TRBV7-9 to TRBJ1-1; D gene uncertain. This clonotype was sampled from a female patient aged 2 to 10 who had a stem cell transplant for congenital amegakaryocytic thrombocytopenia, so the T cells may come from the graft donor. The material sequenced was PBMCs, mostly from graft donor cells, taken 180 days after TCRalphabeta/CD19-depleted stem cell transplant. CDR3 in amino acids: CASSPKEPNTEAFF. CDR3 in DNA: TGTGCCAGCAGCCCGAAAGAGCCGAACACTGAAGCTTTCTTT.